The 26 T cell receptor beta chains given below trace back to one sample, sequenced in a study of cytomegalovirus exposure and HLA in healthy donors. Clones were read by immunoSEQ multiplex PCR, and TCRdb kept only the in-frame ones, dropping some. The table records 150,000 to 200,000 clones, approximately 84% of them present only once. Sequencing input: PBMCs. The source of these receptors is a man aged 25-40 years in good health and CMV-seropositive.

This sequence joins TRBV5-4 and TRBJ1-2, with no clear D. V lost 0 bases, J lost 6 bases, and 9 bases lay in between. Germline V CDR1 and CDR2: SGHNT, YYREEE (reference sequence). The length of the CDR3 is 13 residues. CDR3 nucleotides: TGTGCCAGCAGCTTGGGGCCCCACGATGGCTACACCTTC. Residues: CASSLGPHDGYTF.

The V call is TRBV11-2, the J call TRBJ2-7; no reliable D call. The germline gives CDR1 SGHAT, CDR2 FQNNGV. V lost 0 bases and J lost 1, with 10 bases in between. The CDR3 sequence is 15 residues long. The chain's CDR3 is CASSLDRGGSYEQYF. DNA for the CDR3: TGTGCCAGCAGCTTAGATCGAGGCGGTTCCTACGAGCAGTACTTC.

The chain combines TRBV9 with TRBJ2-5, with 7 bases fitting TRBD2. The CDR3 is 14 amino acids. Germline assignment: CDR1 SGDLS and CDR2 YYNGEE. Trimming removed 3 bases from V and 2 bases from J; junction bases left unmatched: 4. Written as DNA, the CDR3 is TGTGCCAGCAGCGCGACGGGACTACAAGAGACCCAGTACTTC. Translating it yields CASSATGLQETQYF.

The chain carries TRBV7-8 and TRBJ2-5; 14 nucleotides agree with TRBD2. From germline, CDR1 is SGHVS and CDR2 FQNEAQ. V lost 4 bases and J lost 4; bases outside the gene matches: 5. The CDR3 sequence is 16 residues long. CDR3 in DNA: TGTGCCAGCAGCTCTGGGACTAGCGGGAGTACAGAGACCCAGTACTTC. Protein: CASSSGTSGSTETQYF.

This rearrangement joins TRBV9 to TRBJ1-3; D might be TRBD1 (5 bases). The CDR3 runs to 15 residues. From germline, CDR1 is SGDLS and CDR2 YYNGEE. The V gene lost 4 bases and the J gene lost 2 bases, with 13 bases spanning the gap. In DNA, the CDR3 is TGTGCCAGCAGCCTCTCAGGGCACACTGGAAACACCATATATTTT. It translates to CASSLSGHTGNTIYF.

V is TRBV5-4 and J is TRBJ2-3, with 7 bases that match TRBD2. The CDR3 sequence is 15 residues long. Trimming at V came to 1 base and at J to 1 base, leaving 3 bases not matched to a gene. Per the germline V gene, CDR1 is SGHNT and CDR2 is YYREEE (reference sequence). In DNA, the CDR3 is TGTGCCAGCAGCTTGCGGCGGGAGCGCACAGATACGCAGTATTTT. It encodes CASSLRRERTDTQYF.

J is TRBJ2-2 and V is TRBV9; no firm D call. Deletions cut 1 base from V and 6 bases from J, with 13 bases between. CDR1 and CDR2 from the germline V gene are SGDLS and YYNGEE. This CDR3 spans 15 amino acids. CDR3 protein: CASSVSWSSSGELFF. The CDR3 coding sequence is TGTGCCAGCAGCGTATCGTGGAGTAGTTCCGGGGAGCTGTTTTTT.

The V and J genes are TRBV2 and TRBJ1-5; D is possibly TRBD1 (5 bases). Germline loops: CDR1 SNHLY, CDR2 FYNNEI. The CDR3 has 14 amino acids. The V gene lost 4 bases and the J gene lost 3 bases, with 10 bases spanning the gap. The CDR3 is CASSGDSLNQPQHF. The DNA of the CDR3 is TGTGCCAGCAGTGGCGACAGCCTCAATCAGCCCCAGCATTTT.

The chain links TRBV6-1 to TRBJ2-7; the match to TRBD1 covers 7 bases. Germline CDR1 MNHNS, CDR2 SASEGT. V shed 4 bases and J 2 bases; nucleotides not matched to a gene: 2. The CDR3 sequence is 13 residues long. The CDR3 DNA reads TGTGCCAGCAGTGGGACAGGAACCTACGAGCAGTACTTC. It codes for CASSGTGTYEQYF.

The rearrangement links TRBV12-5 to TRBJ2-2; D is possibly TRBD1 (6 bases). Trimming pared 4 bases from V and 3 bases from J, leaving 9 bases between. The germline V gene encodes CDR1 LGHNT and CDR2 FRNRAP. This CDR3 spans 14 amino acids. The CDR3 spells CASGSGADTGELFF. CDR3 sequence (DNA): TGTGCTAGTGGTTCAGGGGCGGACACCGGGGAGCTGTTTTTT.

This chain uses TRBV4-3 with TRBJ2-2; 8 positions match TRBD2. In germline, CDR1 is LGHNA, CDR2 YSLEER. Losses at the gene ends were 0 bases for V and 2 bases for J; bases not matched to a gene: 14. There are 20 residues in the CDR3. The CDR3 spells CASSQDGPSLAGRNTGELFF. The CDR3 DNA sequence: TGCGCCAGCAGCCAAGATGGCCCTTCCTTAGCGGGGCGAAACACCGGGGAGCTGTTTTTT.

This chain links TRBV6-1 with TRBJ1-2, with D perhaps matching TRBD1 (6 bases). With 4 bases removed from V and 4 bases from J, the gap between germline ends came to 25 bases. Per germline, CDR1 MNHNS and CDR2 SASEGT. The CDR3 totals 18 residues. The CDR3 sequence is CASSGRGPGGSGSYGYTF. DNA of the CDR3: TGTGCCAGCAGTGGTAGGGGCCCGGGGGGCAGCGGATCCTATGGCTACACCTTC.

The genes are TRBV6-5 and TRBJ2-5, with D hard to call. V shed 2 bases and J shed 3 bases, with 13 bases lying between them. The germline CDR1 and CDR2 sequences are MNHEY and SVGAGI. The CDR3 spans 15 residues. The CDR3 loop is CASSYGRLSEETQYF. CDR3 in DNA: TGTGCCAGCAGTTACGGCAGGCTGTCGGAAGAGACCCAGTACTTC.

The chain combines TRBV7-8 with TRBJ2-7; 8 bases line up with TRBD1. The CDR3 length is 14 residues. J lost 4 bases, V lost 7 bases, and 9 bases had no gene match. CDR1 SGHVS and CDR2 FQNEAQ come from the germline V gene. CDR3 residues: CASTPGRGLYEQYF. The CDR3 nucleotides read TGTGCCAGCACCCCGGGCAGGGGGCTTTACGAGCAGTACTTC.

J is TRBJ2-1 and V is TRBV7-8; 11 nucleotides match TRBD2. V shed 7 bases, J shed 9 bases, and the junction held 11 bases outside the gene matches. This CDR3 is 15 amino acids long. The germline gives CDR1 SGHVS, CDR2 FQNEAQ. The CDR3 bases are TGTGCCAGCACCCAATCGGTAGCGGGAGGGGGTGAGCAGTTCTTC. Translating gives CASTQSVAGGGEQFF.

Here the CDR3 DNA reads TGTGCCAGCAGCCTAGACAGCCGGAACACTGAAGCTTTCTTT. This codes for CASSLDSRNTEAFF. The chain combines TRBV7-8 with TRBJ1-1, with D possibly matching TRBD1 (5 bases). The CDR3 length is 14 residues. CDR1 is SGHVS and CDR2 is FQNEAQ in the germline V gene. V lost 5 bases and J 1 base, leaving 11 bases between the germline ends.

This clone came up once. The chain couples TRBV29-1 to TRBJ1-4, with D perhaps TRBD1 (5 bases). The V end lost 4 bases, the J end lost 2 bases, and 11 bases lay between the germline ends. CDR1 and CDR2 (germline): SQVTM, ANQGSEA. The length of the CDR3 is 14 residues. CDR3 amino acids: CSVGRGGTNEKLFF. Here the CDR3 DNA reads TGCAGCGTTGGTAGGGGCGGCACTAATGAAAAACTGTTTTTT. Full variable domain (rest looked up from reference TRBV29-1 and TRBJ1-4): SAVISQKPSRDICQRGTSLTIQCQVDSQVTMMFWYRQQPGQSLTLIATANQGSEATYESGFVIDKFPISRPNLTFSTLTVSNMSPEDSSIYLCSVGRGGTNEKLFFGSGTQLSVL.

V gene TRBV11-2 combines with J gene TRBJ2-1; possible D gene TRBD2, 6 bases. CDR1 and CDR2 (germline): SGHAT, FQNNGV. There are 14 residues in the CDR3. Trimming took 3 bases from V and 8 from J, leaving 14 bases between them. CDR3 loop: CASSFRLASHEQFF. DNA of the CDR3: TGTGCCAGCAGCTTTCGCCTAGCGAGTCATGAGCAGTTCTTC.

Written as DNA, the CDR3 is TGCGCCAGCAGCCGGACTAGCGGGAGGGCCGGGGAGACCCAGTACTTC. This encodes CASSRTSGRAGETQYF. The rearrangement joins TRBV5-1 to TRBJ2-5; 15 nucleotides line up with TRBD2. The CDR3 has 16 residues. CDR1 and CDR2 from the germline V gene are SGHRS and YFSETQ. Germline trimming cut 4 bases from V and 5 bases from J; bases unmatched to any gene: 6.

V is TRBV11-2 and J is TRBJ2-1, with TRBD2 matching over 9 bases. The CDR3 sequence is 15 residues long. CDR1 is SGHAT, CDR2 FQNNGV, per germline. V lost 5 bases, J lost 7 bases, and 9 bases stayed unmatched. CDR3: CASSPGTSPGNEQFF. DNA for the CDR3: TGTGCCAGCAGCCCCGGGACTAGCCCCGGGAATGAGCAGTTCTTC.

The V gene is TRBV9, the J gene TRBJ1-4; 7 bases agree with TRBD1. The J segment lost 7 bases and the V segment lost 6 bases, leaving 21 bases of the junction unmatched. Germline lookup yields CDR1 SGDLS and CDR2 YYNGEE. This CDR3 has 18 residues. CDR3 sequence (DNA): TGTGCCAGCACCCGTAGGCGCCAGGGGGGAAATGTAAGTGAAAAACTGTTTTTT. Protein: CASTRRRQGGNVSEKLFF.

Notes on this clone: This same CDR3 is encoded by further DNA sequences in the sample. This chain joins TRBV19 and TRBJ1-1; tentatively, D is TRBD1 (6 bases). The CDR3 spans 14 residues. The germline CDR1 and CDR2 sequences are LNHDA and SQIVND (reference sequence). The V end lost 6 bases, the J end lost 0 bases, and 11 bases lay between the germline ends. CDR3: CASSVGQLNTEAFF. For the CDR3, the DNA is TGTGCCAGTAGCGTTGGACAGTTGAACACTGAAGCTTTCTTT.

A single count supports this clone. This sequence joins TRBV7-9 and TRBJ1-4, with 8 positions matching TRBD1. Germline V gene data show CDR1 as SEHNR and CDR2 as FQNEAQ (reference sequence). Trimming at V came to 6 bases and at J to 5 bases, leaving 17 bases not matched to a gene. CDR3 length: 18 amino acids. CDR3 in DNA: TGTGCCAGCAGGCCGAACACCCAACCGCGGACAGGGAATGAAAAACTGTTTTTT. Protein: CASRPNTQPRTGNEKLFF.

The CDR3 here is CASSFPRAQETQYF. The CDR3 DNA sequence: TGTGCCAGCAGCTTCCCCAGGGCCCAAGAGACCCAGTACTTC. The chain employs TRBV7-6 and TRBJ2-5, with D perhaps matching TRBD1 (5 bases). Per the germline V gene, CDR1 is SGHVS and CDR2 is FNYEAQ. The CDR3 is 14 residues long. Between the trimmed V and J ends, which lost 3 bases and 1 base, there was a span of 9 bases.

The rearrangement uses TRBV10-3 and TRBJ2-7; 8 bases align to TRBD2. Losses at the gene ends were 5 bases for V and 1 base for J; bases not matched to a gene: 4. CDR3 length equals 14 residues. Germline values: CDR1 ENHRY, CDR2 SYGVKD. DNA of the CDR3: TGTGCCATCAGTCCTAGCGGGCTATCCTACGAGCAGTACTTC. It translates to CAISPSGLSYEQYF.

The chain couples TRBV4-2 to TRBJ2-7; the match to TRBD2 covers 9 bases. The CDR3 is 16 amino acids. In germline, CDR1 is LGHNA, CDR2 YNFKEQ. V shed 0 bases, J shed 3 bases, and the junction held 6 bases outside the gene matches. The CDR3 nucleotides are TGTGCCAGCAGCCAAGATTCGGGCGGGAGGGGCTACGAGCAGTACTTC. It translates to CASSQDSGGRGYEQYF.